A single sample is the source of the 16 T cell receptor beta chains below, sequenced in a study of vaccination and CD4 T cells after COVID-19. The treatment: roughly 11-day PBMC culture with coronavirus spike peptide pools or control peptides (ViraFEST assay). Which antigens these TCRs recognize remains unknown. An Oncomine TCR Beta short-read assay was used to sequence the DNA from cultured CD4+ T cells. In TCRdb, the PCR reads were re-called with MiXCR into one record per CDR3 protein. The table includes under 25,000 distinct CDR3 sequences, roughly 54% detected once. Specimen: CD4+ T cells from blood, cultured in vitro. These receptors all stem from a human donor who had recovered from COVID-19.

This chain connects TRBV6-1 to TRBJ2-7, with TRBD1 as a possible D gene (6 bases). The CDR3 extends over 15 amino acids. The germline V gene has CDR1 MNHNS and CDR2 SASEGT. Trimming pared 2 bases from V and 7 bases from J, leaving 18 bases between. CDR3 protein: CASSERSRGVGEQYF. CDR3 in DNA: TGTGCCAGCAGTGAACGGAGCAGGGGAGTAGGGGAGCAGTACTTC.

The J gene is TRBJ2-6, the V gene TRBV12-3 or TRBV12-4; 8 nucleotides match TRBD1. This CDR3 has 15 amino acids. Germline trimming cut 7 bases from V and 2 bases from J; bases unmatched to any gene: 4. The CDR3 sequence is CASTSTGAGANVLTF. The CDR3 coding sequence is TGTGCCAGCACCTCGACAGGGGCTGGGGCCAACGTCCTGACTTTC.

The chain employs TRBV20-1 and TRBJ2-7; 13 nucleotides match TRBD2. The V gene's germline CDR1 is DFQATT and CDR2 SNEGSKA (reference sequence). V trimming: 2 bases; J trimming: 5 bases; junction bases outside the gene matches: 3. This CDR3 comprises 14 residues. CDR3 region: CSARRTSGSNEQYF. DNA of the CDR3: TGCAGTGCTAGAAGGACTAGCGGGAGTAACGAGCAGTACTTC.

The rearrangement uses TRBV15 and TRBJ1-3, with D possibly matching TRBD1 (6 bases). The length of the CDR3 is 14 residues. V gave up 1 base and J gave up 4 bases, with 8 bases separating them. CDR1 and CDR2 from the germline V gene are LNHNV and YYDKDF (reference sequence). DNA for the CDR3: TGTGCCACCAGCAGAGGACAGGCAGGAAACACCATATATTTT. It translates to CATSRGQAGNTIYF.

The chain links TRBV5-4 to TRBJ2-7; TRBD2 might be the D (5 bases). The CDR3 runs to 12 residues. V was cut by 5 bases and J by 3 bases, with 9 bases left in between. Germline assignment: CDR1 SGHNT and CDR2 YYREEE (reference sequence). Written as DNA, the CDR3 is TGTGCCAGCAGAGGCGGAGGCTACGAGCAGTACTTC. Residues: CASRGGGYEQYF.

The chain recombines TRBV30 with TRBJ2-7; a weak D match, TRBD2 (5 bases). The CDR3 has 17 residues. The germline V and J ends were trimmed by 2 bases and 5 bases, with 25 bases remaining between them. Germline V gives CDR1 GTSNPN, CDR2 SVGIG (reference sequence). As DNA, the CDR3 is TGTGCCTGGAGTTCGGCGAGGGTTCCCACGAGGTACCACGAGCAGTACTTC. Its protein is CAWSSARVPTRYHEQYF. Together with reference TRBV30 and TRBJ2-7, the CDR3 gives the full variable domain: SQTIHQWPATLVQPVGSPLSLECTVEGTSNPNLYWYRQAAGRGLQLLFYSVGIGQISSEVPQNLSASRPQDRQFILSSKKLLLSDSGFYLCAWSSARVPTRYHEQYFGPGTRLTVT.

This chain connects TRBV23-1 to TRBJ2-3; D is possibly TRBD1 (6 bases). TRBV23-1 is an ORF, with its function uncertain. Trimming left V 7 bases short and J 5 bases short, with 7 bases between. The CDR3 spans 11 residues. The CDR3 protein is CASKQGDTQYF. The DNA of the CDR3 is TGCGCCAGCAAACAGGGAGATACGCAGTATTTT.

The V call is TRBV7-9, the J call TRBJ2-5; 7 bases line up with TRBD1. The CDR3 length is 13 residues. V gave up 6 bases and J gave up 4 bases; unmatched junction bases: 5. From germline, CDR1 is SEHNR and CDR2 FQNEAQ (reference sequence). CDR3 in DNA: TGTGCCAGCAGACAGGGGTCGGGAGAGACCCAGTACTTC. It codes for CASRQGSGETQYF.

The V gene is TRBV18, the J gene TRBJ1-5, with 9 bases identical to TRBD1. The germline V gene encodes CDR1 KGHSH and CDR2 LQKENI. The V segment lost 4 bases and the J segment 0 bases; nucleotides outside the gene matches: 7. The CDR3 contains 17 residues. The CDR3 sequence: CASSQGTGGHSNQPQHF. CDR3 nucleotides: TGTGCCAGCTCACAGGGAACAGGGGGCCATAGCAATCAGCCCCAGCATTTT.

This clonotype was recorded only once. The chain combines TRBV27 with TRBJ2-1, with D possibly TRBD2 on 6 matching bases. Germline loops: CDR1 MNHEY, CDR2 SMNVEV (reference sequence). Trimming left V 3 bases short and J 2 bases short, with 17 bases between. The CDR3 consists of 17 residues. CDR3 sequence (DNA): TGTGCCAGCAGTTTCGGGGCAGGAGGGTTCGCCTACAATGAGCAGTTCTTC. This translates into CASSFGAGGFAYNEQFF.

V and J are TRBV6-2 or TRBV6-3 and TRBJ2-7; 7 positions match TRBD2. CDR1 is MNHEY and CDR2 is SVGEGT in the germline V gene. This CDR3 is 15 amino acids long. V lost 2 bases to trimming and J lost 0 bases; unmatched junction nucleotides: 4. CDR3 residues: CASSYASGVSYEQYF. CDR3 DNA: TGTGCCAGCAGTTACGCAAGCGGGGTCTCCTACGAGCAGTACTTC.

The CDR3 reads CASSRQGASNQPQHF. The DNA of the CDR3 is TGTGCCAGCAGTAGACAGGGGGCGAGCAATCAGCCCCAGCATTTT. The gene calls are TRBV6-1 and TRBJ1-5; 10 bases agree with TRBD1. Losses at the gene ends were 5 bases for V and 1 base for J; bases not matched to a gene: 2. Germline CDR1 is MNHNS and CDR2 is SASEGT. CDR3 size: 15 residues.

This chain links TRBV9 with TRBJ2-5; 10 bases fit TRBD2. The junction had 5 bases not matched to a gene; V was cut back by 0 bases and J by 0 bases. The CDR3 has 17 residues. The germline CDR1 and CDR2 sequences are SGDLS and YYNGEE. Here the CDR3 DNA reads TGTGCCAGCAGCGTAGGGCTAGCGGGAGCCTACCAAGAGACCCAGTACTTC. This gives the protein CASSVGLAGAYQETQYF.

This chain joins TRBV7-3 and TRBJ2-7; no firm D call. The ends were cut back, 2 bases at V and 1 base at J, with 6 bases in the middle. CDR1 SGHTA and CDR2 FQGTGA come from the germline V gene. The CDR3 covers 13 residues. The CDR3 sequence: CASSLPGSYEQYF. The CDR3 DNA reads TGTGCCAGCAGCTTACCCGGATCCTACGAGCAGTACTTC.

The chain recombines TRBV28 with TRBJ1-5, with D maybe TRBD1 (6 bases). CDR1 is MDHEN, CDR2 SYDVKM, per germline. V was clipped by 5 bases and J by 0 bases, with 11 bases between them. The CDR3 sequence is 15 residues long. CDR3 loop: CASSPQGTSNQPQHF. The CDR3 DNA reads TGTGCCAGCAGTCCTCAGGGGACTAGCAATCAGCCCCAGCATTTT.

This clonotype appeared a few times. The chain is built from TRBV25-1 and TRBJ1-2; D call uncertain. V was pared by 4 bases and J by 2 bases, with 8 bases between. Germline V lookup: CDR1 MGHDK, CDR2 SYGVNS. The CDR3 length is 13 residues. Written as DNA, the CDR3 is TGTGCCAGCAGTGCCGGGAAAAACTATGGCTACACCTTC. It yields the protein CASSAGKNYGYTF.